This T cell receptor beta chain is from a study of CD8 T cells in ankylosing spondylitis. Whole-study results and caveats: In ankylosing spondylitis blood, a motif of roughly eight highly homologous TCR beta variants appeared characteristic.

Notes on this clonotype: Its antigen remains unidentified.

Per germline, CDR1 MNHEY and CDR2 SMNVEV (reference sequence). Unmatched junction bases numbered 7, after V lost 5 bases and J lost 10 bases. CDR3 length equals 13 residues. Making the TCR beta libraries involved quantitative 5'-RACE with molecular barcodes. One entry per CDR3 protein, called by TCRdb with MiXCR from the 5' RACE reads. Among around 90,000 distinct CDR3 sequences listed, around 26% were seen once. The sequence derives from a male donor with ankylosing spondylitis or in good health (not recorded which). V is TRBV27 and J is TRBJ1-4; 7 bases fit TRBD1. The sequencing sample was made of blood, either unsorted or a sorted T cell fraction (not recorded which). CDR3 DNA sequence: TGTGCCAGCAGTGTCGGTAGGGGGCGAAAACTGTTTTTT. Its protein product is CASSVGRGRKLFF.